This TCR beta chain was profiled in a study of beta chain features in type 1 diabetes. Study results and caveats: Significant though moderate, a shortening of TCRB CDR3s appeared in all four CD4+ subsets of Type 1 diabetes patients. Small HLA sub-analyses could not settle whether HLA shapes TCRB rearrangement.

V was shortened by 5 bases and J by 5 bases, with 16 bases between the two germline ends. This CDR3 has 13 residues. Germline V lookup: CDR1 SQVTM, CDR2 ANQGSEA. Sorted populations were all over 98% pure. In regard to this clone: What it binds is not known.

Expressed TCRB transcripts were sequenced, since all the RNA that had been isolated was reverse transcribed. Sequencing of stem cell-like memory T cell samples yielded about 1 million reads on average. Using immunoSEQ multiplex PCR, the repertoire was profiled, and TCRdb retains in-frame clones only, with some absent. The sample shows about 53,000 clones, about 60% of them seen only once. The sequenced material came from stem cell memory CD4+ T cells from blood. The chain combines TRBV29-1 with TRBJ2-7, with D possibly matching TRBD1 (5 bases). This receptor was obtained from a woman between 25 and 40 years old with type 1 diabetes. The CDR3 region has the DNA TGCAGCGTTAGAGACTGGCCAGGGAACGAGCAGTACTTC. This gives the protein CSVRDWPGNEQYF.